This T cell receptor (beta chain) was recorded in a study of beta chain features in type 1 diabetes. In the study overall: Investigators examined 107,917,701 sorted cells across all samples.

V was trimmed by 2 bases and J by 3 bases, leaving 14 bases between them. The CDR3 runs to 16 residues. This clone occurred many times. The authors obtained over 95% purity in all sorted populations. The investigators reverse transcribed all of the isolated RNA, so they sequenced expressed TCRB transcripts. For naive, central memory and regulatory T cell samples, reads averaged about 3.7 million. Repertoires were generated with immunoSEQ multiplex PCR, while TCRdb's copy carries only in-frame clones and drops some. The sample holds under 400,000 clones, approximately 14% seen once. The sequenced sample was central memory CD4+ T cells from blood. The chain couples TRBV23-1 to TRBJ2-4; no firm D call. TRBV23-1 is assigned to the ORF class and has an uncertain function. This TCR derives from a young man in good health. CDR3 loop: CASSQEKGSSKNIQYF. The DNA of the CDR3 is TGCGCCAGCAGTCAAGAAAAGGGCTCGAGCAAAAACATTCAGTACTTC.